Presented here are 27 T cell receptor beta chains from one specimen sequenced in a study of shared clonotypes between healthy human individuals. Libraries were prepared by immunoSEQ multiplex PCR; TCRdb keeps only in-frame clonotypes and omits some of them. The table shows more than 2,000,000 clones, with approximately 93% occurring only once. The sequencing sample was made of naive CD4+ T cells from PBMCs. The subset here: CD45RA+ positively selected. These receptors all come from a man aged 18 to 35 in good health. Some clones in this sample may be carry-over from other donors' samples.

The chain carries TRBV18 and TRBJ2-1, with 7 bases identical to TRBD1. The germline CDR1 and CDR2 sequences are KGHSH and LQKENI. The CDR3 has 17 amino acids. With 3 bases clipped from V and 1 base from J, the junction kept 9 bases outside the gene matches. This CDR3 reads CASSPDGNRGSYNEQFF. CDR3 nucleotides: TGTGCCAGCTCACCGGACGGGAACAGGGGATCCTACAATGAGCAGTTCTTC.

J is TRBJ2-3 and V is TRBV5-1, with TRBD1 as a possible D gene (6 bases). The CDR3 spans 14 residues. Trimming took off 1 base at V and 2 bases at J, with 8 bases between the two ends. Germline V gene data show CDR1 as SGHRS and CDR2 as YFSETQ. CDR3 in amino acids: CASSLTGNTDTQYF. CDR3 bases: TGCGCCAGCAGCTTGACAGGGAACACAGATACGCAGTATTTT.

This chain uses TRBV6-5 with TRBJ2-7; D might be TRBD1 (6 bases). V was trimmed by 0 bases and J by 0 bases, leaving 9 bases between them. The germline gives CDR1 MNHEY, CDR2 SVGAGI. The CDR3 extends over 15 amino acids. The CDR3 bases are TGTGCCAGCAGTTACTCCACGACAGGCTCCTACGAGCAGTACTTC. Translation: CASSYSTTGSYEQYF.

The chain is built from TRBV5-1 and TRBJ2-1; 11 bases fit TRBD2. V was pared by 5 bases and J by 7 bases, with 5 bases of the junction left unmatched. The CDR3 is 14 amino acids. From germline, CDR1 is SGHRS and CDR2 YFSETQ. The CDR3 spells CASRLAGEDNEQFF. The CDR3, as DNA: TGCGCCAGCAGACTAGCGGGAGAAGATAATGAGCAGTTCTTC.

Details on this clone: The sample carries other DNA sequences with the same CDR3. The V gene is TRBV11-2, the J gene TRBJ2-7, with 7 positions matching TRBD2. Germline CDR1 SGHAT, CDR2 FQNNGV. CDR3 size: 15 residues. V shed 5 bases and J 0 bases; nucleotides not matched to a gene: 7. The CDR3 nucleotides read TGTGCCAGCAGCCCTGGCCTAGCGGTCTCCTACGAGCAGTACTTC. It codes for CASSPGLAVSYEQYF.

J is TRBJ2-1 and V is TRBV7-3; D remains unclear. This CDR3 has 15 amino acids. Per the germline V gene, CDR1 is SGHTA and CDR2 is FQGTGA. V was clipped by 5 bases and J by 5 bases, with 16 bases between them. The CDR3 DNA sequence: TGTGCCAGCAGCCAAAGGCTCCAGCCCGACAATGAGCAGTTCTTC. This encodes CASSQRLQPDNEQFF.

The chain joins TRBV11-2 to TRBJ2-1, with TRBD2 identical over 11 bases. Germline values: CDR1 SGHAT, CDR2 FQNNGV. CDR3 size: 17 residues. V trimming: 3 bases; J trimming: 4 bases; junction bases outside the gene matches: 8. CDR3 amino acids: CASSLVVAGGGYNEQFF. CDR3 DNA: TGTGCCAGCAGCTTGGTGGTAGCGGGAGGGGGATACAATGAGCAGTTCTTC.

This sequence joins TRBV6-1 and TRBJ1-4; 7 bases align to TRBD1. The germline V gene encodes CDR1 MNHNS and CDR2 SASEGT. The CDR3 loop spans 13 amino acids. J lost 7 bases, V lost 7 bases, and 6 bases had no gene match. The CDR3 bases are TGTGCCAGCACAAGGGGGCTTAGTGAAAAACTGTTTTTT. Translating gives CASTRGLSEKLFF.

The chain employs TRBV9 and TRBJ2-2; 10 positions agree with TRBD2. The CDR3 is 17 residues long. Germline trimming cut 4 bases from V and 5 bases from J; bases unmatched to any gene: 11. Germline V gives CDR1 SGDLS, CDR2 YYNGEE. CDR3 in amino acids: CASSSGLAVGGTGELFF. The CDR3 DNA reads TGTGCCAGCAGCTCAGGACTAGCGGTTGGAGGGACCGGGGAGCTGTTTTTT.

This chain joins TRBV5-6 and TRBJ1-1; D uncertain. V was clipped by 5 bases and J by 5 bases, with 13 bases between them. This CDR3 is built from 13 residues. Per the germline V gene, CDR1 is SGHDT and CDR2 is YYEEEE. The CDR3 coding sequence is TGTGCCAGCAGACAGCTCGGCCTAACTGAAGCTTTCTTT. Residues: CASRQLGLTEAFF.

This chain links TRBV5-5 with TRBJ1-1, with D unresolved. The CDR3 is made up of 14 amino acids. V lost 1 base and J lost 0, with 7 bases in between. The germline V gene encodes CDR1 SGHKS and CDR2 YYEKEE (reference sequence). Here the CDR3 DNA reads TGTGCCAGCAGCTTGTTAACAGTGAACACTGAAGCTTTCTTT. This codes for CASSLLTVNTEAFF.

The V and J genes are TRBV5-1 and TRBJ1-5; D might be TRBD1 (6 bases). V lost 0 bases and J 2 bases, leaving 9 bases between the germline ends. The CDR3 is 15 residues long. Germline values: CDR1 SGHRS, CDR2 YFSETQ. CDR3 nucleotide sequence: TGCGCCAGCAGCTTGGAGCCAGGGGGCAATCAGCCCCAGCATTTT. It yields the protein CASSLEPGGNQPQHF.

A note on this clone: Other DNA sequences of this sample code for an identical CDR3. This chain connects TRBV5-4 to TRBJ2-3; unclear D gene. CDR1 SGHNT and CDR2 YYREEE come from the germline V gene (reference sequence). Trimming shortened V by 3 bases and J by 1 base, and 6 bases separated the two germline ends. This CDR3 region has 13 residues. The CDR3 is CASSSSGTDTQYF. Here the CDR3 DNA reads TGTGCCAGCAGCTCCTCGGGCACAGATACGCAGTATTTT.

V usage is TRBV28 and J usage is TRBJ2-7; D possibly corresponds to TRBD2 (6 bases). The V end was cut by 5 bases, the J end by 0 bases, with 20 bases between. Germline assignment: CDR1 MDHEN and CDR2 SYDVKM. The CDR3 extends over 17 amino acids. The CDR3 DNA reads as TGTGCCAGCAGTGCCCCACCTGGGGGACTGAGCTCCTACGAGCAGTACTTC. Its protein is CASSAPPGGLSSYEQYF.

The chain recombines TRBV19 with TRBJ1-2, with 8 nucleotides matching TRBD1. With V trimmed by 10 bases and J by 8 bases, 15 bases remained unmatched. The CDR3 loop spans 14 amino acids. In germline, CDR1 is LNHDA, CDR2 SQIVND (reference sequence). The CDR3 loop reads CATYGTGGVGGYTF. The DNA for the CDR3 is TGTGCCACCTACGGGACAGGCGGGGTCGGGGGCTACACCTTC.

The CDR3 here is CASSTRTGAGNEQFF. Written as DNA, the CDR3 is TGTGCCAGCAGCACCCGGACAGGGGCGGGGAATGAGCAGTTCTTC. V is TRBV7-3 and J is TRBJ2-1; TRBD1 matches at 9 bases. CDR3 length: 15 residues. The germline gives CDR1 SGHTA, CDR2 FQGTGA. V gave up 5 bases and J gave up 7 bases; unmatched junction bases: 9.

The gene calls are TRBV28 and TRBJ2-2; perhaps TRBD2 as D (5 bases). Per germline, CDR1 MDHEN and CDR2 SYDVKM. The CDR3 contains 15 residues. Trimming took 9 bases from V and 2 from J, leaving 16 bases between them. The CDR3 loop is CASHSSRANTGELFF. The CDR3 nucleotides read TGTGCCAGTCACTCTTCGCGGGCTAACACCGGGGAGCTGTTTTTT.

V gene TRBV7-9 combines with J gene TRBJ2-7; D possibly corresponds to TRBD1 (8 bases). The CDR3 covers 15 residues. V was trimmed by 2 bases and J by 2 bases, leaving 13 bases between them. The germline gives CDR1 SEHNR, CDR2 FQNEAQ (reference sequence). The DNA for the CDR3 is TGTGCCAGCAGCTTAAGCGGGACAGGAACCTACGAGCAGTACTTC. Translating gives CASSLSGTGTYEQYF.

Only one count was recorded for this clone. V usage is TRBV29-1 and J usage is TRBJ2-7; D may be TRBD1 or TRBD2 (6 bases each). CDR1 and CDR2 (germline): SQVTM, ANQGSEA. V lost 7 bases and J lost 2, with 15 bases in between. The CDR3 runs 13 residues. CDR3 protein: CSALIGGPYEQYF. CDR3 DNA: TGCAGCGCTCTAATCGGGGGCCCCTACGAGCAGTACTTC.

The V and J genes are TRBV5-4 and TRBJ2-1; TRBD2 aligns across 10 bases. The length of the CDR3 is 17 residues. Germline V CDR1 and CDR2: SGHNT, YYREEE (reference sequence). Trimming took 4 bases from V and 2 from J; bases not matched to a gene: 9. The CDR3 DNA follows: TGTGCCAGCAGCGCAACCGGGACTAGCGCCACCTACAATGAGCAGTTCTTC. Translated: CASSATGTSATYNEQFF.

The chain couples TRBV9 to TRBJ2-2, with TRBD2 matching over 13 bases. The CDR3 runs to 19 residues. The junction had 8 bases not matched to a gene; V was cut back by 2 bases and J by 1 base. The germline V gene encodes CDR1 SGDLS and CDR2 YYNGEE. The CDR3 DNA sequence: TGTGCCAGCAGCGTGCGGGCCGGGACTAGCGGGAAGAACACCGGGGAGCTGTTTTTT. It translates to CASSVRAGTSGKNTGELFF.

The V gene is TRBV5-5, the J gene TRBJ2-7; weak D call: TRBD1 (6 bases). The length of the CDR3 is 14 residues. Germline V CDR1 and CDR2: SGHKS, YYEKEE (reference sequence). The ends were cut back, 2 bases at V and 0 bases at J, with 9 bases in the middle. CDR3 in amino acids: CASSFTGYSYEQYF. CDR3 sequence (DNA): TGTGCCAGCAGCTTCACAGGGTACTCCTACGAGCAGTACTTC.

CDR3 DNA sequence: TGTGCCACCAGCAGAGCCGCGGGAAGGGTCTTCGAGCAGTACTTC. This codes for CATSRAAGRVFEQYF. This chain uses TRBV15 with TRBJ2-7; maybe TRBD2 (6 bases). Germline-derived CDR1 and CDR2 are LNHNV and YYDKDF (reference sequence). V lost 1 base, J lost 6 bases, and 16 bases lay in between. CDR3 size: 15 residues.

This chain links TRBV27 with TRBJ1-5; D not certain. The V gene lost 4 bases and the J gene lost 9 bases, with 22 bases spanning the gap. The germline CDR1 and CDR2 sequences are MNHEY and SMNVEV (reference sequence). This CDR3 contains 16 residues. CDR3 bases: TGTGCCAGCAGTTCGATGGGCCCGGCCTCGGCGAGGCCCCAGCATTTT. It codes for CASSSMGPASARPQHF.

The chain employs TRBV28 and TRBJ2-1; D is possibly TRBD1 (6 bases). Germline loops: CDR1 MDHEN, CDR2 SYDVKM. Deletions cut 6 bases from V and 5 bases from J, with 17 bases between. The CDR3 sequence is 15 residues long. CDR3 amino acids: CASSLPGANNNEQFF. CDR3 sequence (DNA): TGTGCCAGCAGCCTACCAGGGGCGAACAACAATGAGCAGTTCTTC.

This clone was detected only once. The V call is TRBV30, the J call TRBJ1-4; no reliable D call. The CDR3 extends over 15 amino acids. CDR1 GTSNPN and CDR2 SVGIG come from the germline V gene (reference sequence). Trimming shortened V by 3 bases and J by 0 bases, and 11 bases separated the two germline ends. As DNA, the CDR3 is TGTGCCTGGAGCATTGGACTTACAACTAATGAAAAACTGTTTTTT. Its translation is CAWSIGLTTNEKLFF.

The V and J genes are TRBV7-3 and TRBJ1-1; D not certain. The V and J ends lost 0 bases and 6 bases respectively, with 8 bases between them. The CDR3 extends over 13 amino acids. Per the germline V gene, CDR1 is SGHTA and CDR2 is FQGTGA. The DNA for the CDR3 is TGTGCCAGCAGCTTAACGGTGGAGTCTGAAGCTTTCTTT. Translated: CASSLTVESEAFF. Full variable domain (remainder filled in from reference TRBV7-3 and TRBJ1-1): GAGVSQTPSNKVTEKGKYVELRCDPISGHTALYWYRQSLGQGPEFLIYFQGTGAADDSGLPNDRFFAVRPEGSVSTLKIQRTERGDSAVYLCASSLTVESEAFFGQGTRLTVV.